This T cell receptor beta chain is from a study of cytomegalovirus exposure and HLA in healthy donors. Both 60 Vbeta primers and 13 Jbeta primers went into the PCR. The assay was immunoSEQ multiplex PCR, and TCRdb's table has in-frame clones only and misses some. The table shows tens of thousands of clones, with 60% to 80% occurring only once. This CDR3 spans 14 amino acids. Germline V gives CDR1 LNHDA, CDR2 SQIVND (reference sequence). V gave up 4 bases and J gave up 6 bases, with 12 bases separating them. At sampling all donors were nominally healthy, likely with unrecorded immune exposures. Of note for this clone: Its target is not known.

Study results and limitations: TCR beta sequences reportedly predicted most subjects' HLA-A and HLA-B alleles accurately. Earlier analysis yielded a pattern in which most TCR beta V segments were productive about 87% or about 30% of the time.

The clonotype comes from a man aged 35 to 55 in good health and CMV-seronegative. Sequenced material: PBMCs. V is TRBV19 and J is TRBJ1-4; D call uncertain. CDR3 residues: CASSTTSGYEKLFF. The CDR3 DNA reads TGTGCCAGTAGTACGACTTCGGGATATGAAAAACTGTTTTTT.